This T cell receptor beta chain was recorded in a study of regulatory T cells in long-lasting Graves disease. Study as a whole: Newly diagnosed Graves' patients took antithyroid drugs under 3 months.

CDR1 and CDR2 (germline): MNHEY, SVGAGI. Trimming removed 0 bases from V and 6 bases from J, with 18 bases in between. This CDR3 has 16 residues. The authors built TCR beta libraries using iRepertoire HTBI primers and Arm-PCR of CDR3 regions. TCRdb passed the multiplex PCR reads through MiXCR, listing each CDR3 protein once. Counted here are about 540,000 distinct CDR3 sequences, 13% occurring once; the ten biggest clones make up about 9.1%. Time point meaning: newly diagnosed GD, antithyroid drugs for less than 3 months. The TCR library was made from RNA that had been extracted from PBMCs in TRIzol. This sample also belongs to another study, concerning T cells in Graves' hyperthyroidism and ophthalmopathy.

This sequence was found in a man aged 25 to 45 with Graves disease. This material consisted of peripheral blood mononuclear cells (PBMCs), taken at new diagnosis, from a patient treated with antithyroid drugs. J is TRBJ2-7 and V is TRBV6-5; D is perhaps TRBD2 (5 bases). The CDR3 reads CASSYSTNSLVGEQYF. The CDR3 nucleotides read TGTGCCAGCAGTTACTCGACTAACAGTCTGGTGGGCGAGCAGTACTTC.